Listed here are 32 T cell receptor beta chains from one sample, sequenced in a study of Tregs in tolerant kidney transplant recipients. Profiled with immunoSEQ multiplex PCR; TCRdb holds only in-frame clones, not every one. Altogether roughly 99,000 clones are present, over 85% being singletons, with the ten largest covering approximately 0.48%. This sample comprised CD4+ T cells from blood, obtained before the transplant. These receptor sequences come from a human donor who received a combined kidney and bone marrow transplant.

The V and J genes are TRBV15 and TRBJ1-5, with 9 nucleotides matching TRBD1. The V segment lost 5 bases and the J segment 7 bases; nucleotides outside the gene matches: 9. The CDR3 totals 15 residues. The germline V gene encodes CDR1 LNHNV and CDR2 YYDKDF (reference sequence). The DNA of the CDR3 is TGTGCCACCAGCTTAACAGGGGGCCCTGCGCAGCCCCAGCATTTT. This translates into CATSLTGGPAQPQHF.

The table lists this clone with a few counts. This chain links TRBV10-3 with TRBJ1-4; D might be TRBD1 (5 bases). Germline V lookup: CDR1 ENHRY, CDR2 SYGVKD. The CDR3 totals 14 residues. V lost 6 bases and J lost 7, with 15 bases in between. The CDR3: CAISIGGTGEKLFF. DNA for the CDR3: TGTGCCATCAGCATCGGGGGTACTGGTGAAAAACTGTTTTTT.

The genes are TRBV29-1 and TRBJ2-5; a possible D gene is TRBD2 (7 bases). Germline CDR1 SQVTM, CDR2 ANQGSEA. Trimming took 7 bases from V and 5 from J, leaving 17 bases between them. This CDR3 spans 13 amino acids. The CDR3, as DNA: TGCAGCGCCCGAGGGGGGGGGAAGGAGACCCAGTACTTC. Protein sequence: CSARGGGKETQYF.

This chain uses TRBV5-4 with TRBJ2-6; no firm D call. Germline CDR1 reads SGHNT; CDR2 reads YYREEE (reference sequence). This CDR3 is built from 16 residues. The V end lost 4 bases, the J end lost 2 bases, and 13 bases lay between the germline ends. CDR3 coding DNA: TGTGCCAGCAGCAGAAGAAACGAGGCTGGGGCCAACGTCCTGACTTTC. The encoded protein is CASSRRNEAGANVLTF.

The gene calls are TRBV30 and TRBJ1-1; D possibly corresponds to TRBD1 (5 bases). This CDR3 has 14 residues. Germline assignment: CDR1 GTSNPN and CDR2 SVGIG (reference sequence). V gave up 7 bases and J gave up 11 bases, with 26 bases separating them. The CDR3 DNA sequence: TGTGCCTCCCAACCCCTATCCAGGGAAGGGTTGGCTTTCTTT. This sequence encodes CASQPLSREGLAFF. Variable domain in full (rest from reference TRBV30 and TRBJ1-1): SQTIHQWPATLVQPVGSPLSLECTVEGTSNPNLYWYRQAAGRGLQLLFYSVGIGQISSEVPQNLSASRPQDRQFILSSKKLLLSDSGFYLCASQPLSREGLAFFGQGTRLTVV.

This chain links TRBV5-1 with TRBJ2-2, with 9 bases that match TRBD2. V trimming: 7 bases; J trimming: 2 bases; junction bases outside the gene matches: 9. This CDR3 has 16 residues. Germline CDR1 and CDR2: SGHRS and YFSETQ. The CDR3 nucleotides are TGCGCCAGCCGAAAACCGGGACTAGCAAACACCGGGGAGCTGTTTTTT. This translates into CASRKPGLANTGELFF.

In DNA, the CDR3 is TGTGCCTGGACGGTCGGCCTAGCGGTTCTCGGTGAGCAGTTCTTC. Amino acids: CAWTVGLAVLGEQFF. V is TRBV30 and J is TRBJ2-1; 7 bases match TRBD2. The trim removed 4 bases at V and 9 bases at J, leaving 15 bases unmatched. CDR1 is GTSNPN, CDR2 SVGIG, per germline (reference sequence). The CDR3 is 15 residues long. The whole variable domain, filled in from reference TRBV30 and TRBJ2-1, reads SQTIHQWPATLVQPVGSPLSLECTVEGTSNPNLYWYRQAAGRGLQLLFYSVGIGQISSEVPQNLSASRPQDRQFILSSKKLLLSDSGFYLCAWTVGLAVLGEQFFGPGTRLTVL.

CDR3 in amino acids: CASSPLRAGPMIRYF. The CDR3 coding sequence is TGTGCCAGCAGTCCCCTTCGAGCGGGACCTATGATCCGGTACTTC. The V gene is TRBV27, the J gene TRBJ2-5; 7 nucleotides align to TRBD2. The germline gives CDR1 MNHEY, CDR2 SMNVEV (reference sequence). There are 15 residues in the CDR3. Trimming took 5 bases from V and 13 from J; bases not matched to a gene: 19.

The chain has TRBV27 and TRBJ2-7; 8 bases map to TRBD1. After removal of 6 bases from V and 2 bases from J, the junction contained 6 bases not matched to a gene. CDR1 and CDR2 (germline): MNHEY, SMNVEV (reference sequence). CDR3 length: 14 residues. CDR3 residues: CASRRTGFPYEQYF. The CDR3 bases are TGTGCCAGCAGGCGGACAGGGTTCCCCTACGAGCAGTACTTC.

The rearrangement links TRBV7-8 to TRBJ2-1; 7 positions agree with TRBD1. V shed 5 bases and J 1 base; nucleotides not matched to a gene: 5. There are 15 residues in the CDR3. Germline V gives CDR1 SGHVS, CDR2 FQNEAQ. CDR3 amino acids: CASSLQGYSYNEQFF. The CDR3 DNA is TGTGCCAGCAGCCTACAGGGGTATTCCTACAATGAGCAGTTCTTC.

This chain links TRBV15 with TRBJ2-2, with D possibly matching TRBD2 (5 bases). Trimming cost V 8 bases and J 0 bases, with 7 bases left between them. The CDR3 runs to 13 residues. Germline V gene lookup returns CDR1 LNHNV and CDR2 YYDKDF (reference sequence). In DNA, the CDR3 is TGTGCCACCCGAGGGCCGAACACCGGGGAGCTGTTTTTT. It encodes CATRGPNTGELFF.

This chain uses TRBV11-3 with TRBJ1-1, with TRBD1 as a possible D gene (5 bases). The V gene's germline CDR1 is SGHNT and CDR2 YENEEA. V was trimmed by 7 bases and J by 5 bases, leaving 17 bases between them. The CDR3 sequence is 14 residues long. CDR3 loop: CASTLGGGMTEAFF. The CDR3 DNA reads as TGTGCCAGCACCCTCGGCGGGGGGATGACTGAAGCTTTCTTT.

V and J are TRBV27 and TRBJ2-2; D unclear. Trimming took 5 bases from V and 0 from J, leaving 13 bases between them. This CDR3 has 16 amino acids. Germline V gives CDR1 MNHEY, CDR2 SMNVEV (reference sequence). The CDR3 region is CASSPRLSANTGELFF. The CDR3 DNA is TGTGCCAGCAGTCCGAGGCTCTCGGCGAACACCGGGGAGCTGTTTTTT.

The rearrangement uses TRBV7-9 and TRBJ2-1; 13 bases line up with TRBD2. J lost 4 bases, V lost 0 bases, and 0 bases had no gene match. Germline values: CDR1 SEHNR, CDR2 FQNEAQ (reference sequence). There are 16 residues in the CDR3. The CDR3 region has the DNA TGTGCCAGCAGCTTAGCACTAGCGGGAGGGTACAATGAGCAGTTCTTC. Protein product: CASSLALAGGYNEQFF.

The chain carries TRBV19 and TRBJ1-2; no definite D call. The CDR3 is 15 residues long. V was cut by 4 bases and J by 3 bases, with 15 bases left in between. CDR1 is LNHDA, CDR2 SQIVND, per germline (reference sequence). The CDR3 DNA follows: TGTGCCAGTAGTAACACAGTCAATTACTACTATGGCTACACCTTC. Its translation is CASSNTVNYYYGYTF.

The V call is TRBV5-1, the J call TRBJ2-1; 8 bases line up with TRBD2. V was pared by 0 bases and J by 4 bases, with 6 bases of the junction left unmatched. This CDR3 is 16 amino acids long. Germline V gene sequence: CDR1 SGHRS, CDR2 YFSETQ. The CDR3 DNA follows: TGCGCCAGCAGCTTGGCTCCAGCGGGGGCGTACAATGAGCAGTTCTTC. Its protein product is CASSLAPAGAYNEQFF.

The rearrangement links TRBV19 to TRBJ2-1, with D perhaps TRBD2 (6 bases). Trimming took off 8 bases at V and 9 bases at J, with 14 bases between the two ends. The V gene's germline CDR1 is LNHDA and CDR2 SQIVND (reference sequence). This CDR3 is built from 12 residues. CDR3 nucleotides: TGTGCCAGTGTACGAGTCGGGGGTGAGCAGTTCTTC. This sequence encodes CASVRVGGEQFF.

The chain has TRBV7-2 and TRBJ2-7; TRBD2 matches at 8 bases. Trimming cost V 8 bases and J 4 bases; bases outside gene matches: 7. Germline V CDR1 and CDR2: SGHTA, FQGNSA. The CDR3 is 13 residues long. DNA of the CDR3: TGTGCCAGCGCGGGGGGACGCCGGTACGAGCAGTACTTC. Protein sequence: CASAGGRRYEQYF.

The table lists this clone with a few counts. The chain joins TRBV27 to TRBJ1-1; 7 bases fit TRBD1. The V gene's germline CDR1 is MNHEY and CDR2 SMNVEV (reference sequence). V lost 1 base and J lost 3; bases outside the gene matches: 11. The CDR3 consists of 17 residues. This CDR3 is CASSLLSPDRADTEAFF. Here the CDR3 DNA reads TGTGCCAGCAGTTTATTATCCCCCGACAGGGCTGACACTGAAGCTTTCTTT.

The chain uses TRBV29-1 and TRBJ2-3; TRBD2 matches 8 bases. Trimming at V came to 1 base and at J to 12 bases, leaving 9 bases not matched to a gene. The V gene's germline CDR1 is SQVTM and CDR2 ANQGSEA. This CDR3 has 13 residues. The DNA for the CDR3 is TGCAGCGTTGAAGTCACCGGGACTAGTTCCCAGTATTTT. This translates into CSVEVTGTSSQYF.

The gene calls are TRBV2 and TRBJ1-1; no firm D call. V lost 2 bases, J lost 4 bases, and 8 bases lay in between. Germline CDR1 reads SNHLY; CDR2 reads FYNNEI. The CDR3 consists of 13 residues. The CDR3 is CASSEKGGTEAFF. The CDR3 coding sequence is TGTGCCAGCAGTGAAAAAGGAGGCACTGAAGCTTTCTTT.

The CDR3 bases are TGTGCCAGCAGTTACCTCCCTACCGGGAGGGCCTACGAGCAGTACTTC. It specifies CASSYLPTGRAYEQYF. V usage is TRBV6-5 and J usage is TRBJ2-5; 8 bases line up with TRBD2. TRBJ2-7 explains the end of the DNA better; the J call may be wrong. Germline CDR1 is MNHEY and CDR2 is SVGAGI. This CDR3 spans 16 amino acids.

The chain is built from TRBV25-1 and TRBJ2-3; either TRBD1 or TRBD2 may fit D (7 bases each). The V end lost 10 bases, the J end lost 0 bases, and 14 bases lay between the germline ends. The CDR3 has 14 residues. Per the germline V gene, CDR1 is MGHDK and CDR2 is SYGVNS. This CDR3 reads CAIRGGLSTDTQYF. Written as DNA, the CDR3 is TGTGCCATCAGGGGGGGGCTAAGCACAGATACGCAGTATTTT. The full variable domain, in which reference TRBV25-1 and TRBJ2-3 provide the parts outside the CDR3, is EADIYQTPRYLVIGTGKKITLECSQTMGHDKMYWYQQDPGMELHLIHYSYGVNSTEKGDLSSESTVSRIRTEHFPLTLESARPSHTSQYLCAIRGGLSTDTQYFGPGTRLTVL.

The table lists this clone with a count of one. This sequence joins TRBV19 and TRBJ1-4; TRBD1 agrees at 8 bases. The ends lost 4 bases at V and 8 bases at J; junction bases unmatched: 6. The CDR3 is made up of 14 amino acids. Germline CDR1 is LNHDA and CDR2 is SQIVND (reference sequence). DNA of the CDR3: TGTGCCAGTAGTAATCCTACAGGGGGAGAAAAACTGTTTTTT. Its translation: CASSNPTGGEKLFF.

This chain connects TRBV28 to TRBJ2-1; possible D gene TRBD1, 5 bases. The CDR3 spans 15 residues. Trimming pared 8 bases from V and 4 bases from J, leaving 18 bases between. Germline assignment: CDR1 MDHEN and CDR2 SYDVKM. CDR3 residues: CASGPRTPEYNEQFF. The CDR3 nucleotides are TGTGCCAGCGGACCTAGGACACCAGAATACAATGAGCAGTTCTTC.

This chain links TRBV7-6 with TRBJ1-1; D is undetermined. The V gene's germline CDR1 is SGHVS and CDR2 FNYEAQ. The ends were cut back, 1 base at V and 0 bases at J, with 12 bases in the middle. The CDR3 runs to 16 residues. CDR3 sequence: CASSLELGLMNTEAFF. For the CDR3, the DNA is TGTGCCAGCAGCTTAGAACTAGGACTCATGAACACTGAAGCTTTCTTT.

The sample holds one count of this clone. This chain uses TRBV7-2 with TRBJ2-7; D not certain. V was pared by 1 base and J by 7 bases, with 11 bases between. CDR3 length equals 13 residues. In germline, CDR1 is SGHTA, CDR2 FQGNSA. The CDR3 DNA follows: TGTGCCAGCAGCTTAGGGTACACGGGTGAGCAGTACTTC. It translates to CASSLGYTGEQYF.

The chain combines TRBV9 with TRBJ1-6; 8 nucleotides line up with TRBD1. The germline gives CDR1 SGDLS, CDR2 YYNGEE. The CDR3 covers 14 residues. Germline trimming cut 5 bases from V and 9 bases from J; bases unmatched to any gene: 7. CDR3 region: CASRDREWGSPLHF. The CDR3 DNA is TGTGCCAGCAGGGACAGGGAGTGGGGTTCACCCCTCCACTTT. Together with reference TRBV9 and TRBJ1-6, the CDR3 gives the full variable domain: DSGVTQTPKHLITATGQRVTLRCSPRSGDLSVYWYQQSLDQGLQFLIQYYNGEERAKGNILERFSAQQFPDLHSELNLSSLELGDSALYFCASRDREWGSPLHFGNGTRLTVT.

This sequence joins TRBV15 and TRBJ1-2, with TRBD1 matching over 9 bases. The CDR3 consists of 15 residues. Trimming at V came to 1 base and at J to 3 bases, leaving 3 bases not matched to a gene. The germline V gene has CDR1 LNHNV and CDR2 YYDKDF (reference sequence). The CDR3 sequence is CATSRGGQGHYGYTF. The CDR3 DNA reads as TGTGCCACCAGCAGAGGGGGACAGGGACACTATGGCTACACCTTC.

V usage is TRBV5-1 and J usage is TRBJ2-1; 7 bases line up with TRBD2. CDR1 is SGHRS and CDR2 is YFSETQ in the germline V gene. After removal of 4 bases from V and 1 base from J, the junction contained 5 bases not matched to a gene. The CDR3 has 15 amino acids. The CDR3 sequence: CASSVTSPSYNEQFF. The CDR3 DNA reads TGCGCCAGCAGCGTGACTAGCCCTTCCTACAATGAGCAGTTCTTC. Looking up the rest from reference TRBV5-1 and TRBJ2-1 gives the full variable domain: KAGVTQTPRYLIKTRGQQVTLSCSPISGHRSVSWYQQTPGQGLQFLFEYFSETQRNKGNFPGRFSGRQFSNSRSEMNVSTLELGDSALYLCASSVTSPSYNEQFFGPGTRLTVL.

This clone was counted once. In DNA form, the CDR3 reads TGTGCCAGCTCACCGCCTACTAGCGGGGACAATGAGCAGTTCTTC. Its translation is CASSPPTSGDNEQFF. The genes are TRBV18 and TRBJ2-1; TRBD2 matches at 10 bases. This CDR3 contains 15 residues. V lost 3 bases to trimming and J lost 5 bases; unmatched junction nucleotides: 4. CDR1 KGHSH and CDR2 LQKENI come from the germline V gene.

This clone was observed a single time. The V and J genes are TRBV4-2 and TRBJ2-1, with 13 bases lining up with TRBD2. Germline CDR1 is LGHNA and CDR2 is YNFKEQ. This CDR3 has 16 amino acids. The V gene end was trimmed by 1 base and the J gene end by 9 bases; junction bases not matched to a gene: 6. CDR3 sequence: CASSQVLAGGHGEQFF. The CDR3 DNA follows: TGTGCCAGCAGCCAAGTACTAGCGGGAGGGCACGGTGAGCAGTTCTTC.